This T cell receptor (beta chain) was captured in a study of blood T cell repertoires in COVID-19 (dated by TCRdb to 2020 to 2022). In the study overall: Collaborator samples came from the United States, Italy and Spain and covered acute and convalescent phases of COVID-19. Where HLA class I and class II types were available, the types were taken from metadata supplied by the sample provider, not from assay-based typing. The repertoires were made available in a free public database intended to serve as a resource for research on the immune response to SARS-CoV-2. Sample metadata almost always included a de-identified subject ID, COVID-19 status, age in years and sex. The dataset comprised deeply sampled blood TCRbeta repertoires from subjects exposed to, actively infected with, or recovered from COVID-19. The material from the prospective study consisted of cDNA or gDNA derived from T cells, B-cell-depleted T cells, or PBMCs. Samples were obtained from the ongoing ImmuneRACE study (first 160 participants) and from 1,200 or so subjects provided by 6 global collaborators. Findings and caveats that apply to the study as a whole: The amount of clinical and demographic metadata varied by source and participant and was provided uncurated.

Concerning this clone: Its antigen is still unknown. There are no base qualities to consult, and no much larger clone falls within one base.

Whole blood was collected in K2EDTA tubes by collaborating institutions according to the institutions' own protocols. Collaborator samples were shipped for TCRbeta analysis as frozen whole blood, isolated PBMCs, or DNA extracted from either sample type. TCRbeta CDR3 regions were amplified from genomic DNA by means of the immunoSEQ Assay, a bias-controlled multiplex PCR. As for the authors' bioinformatics: The number of nucleated cells in each sample was estimated by amplification of reference gene primers within the assay. To quantify the absolute abundance of each unique TCRbeta CDR3 rearrangement, sequence reads were collapsed and filtered. Productive Simpson clonality was computed per sample as the square root of Simpson's diversity index over productive rearrangements. Imported from immuneACCESS, the table was reduced by TCRdb to in-frame sequences with V and J called. These copies leave out some clones; in studies compared against another copy, an unresolved V gene accounts for under half, and the cause of the remainder is not known. Clonal size and the V and J genes are those of that table, whereas D and trimming came from the DNA. A total of 250,000 to 300,000 clones appear in this sample, 75% to 90% of them only once. The ten top clones hold about 4.2% of the sample.

After removal of 7 bases from V and 4 bases from J, the junction retains 9 bases not matched to a gene. The germline V gene (reference sequence) sets CDR1 to LGHDT and CDR2 to YNNKEL. The CDR3 holds 14 amino acids from the cysteine to the phenylalanine. Only the CDR3 DNA stays, 42 bases, in frame from base 1. Sequenced sample: peripheral blood. Here the chain combines TRBV3-1 (or the pseudogene TRBV3-2) and TRBJ1-2, and 7 junctional nucleotides match TRBD1. This sequence was found in a man aged 35 to 55 with acute or convalescent COVID-19. The CDR3 region reads CASNPTQGIYGYTF. The nucleotides are TGTGCCAGCAACCCAACACAGGGGATCTATGGCTACACCTTC.